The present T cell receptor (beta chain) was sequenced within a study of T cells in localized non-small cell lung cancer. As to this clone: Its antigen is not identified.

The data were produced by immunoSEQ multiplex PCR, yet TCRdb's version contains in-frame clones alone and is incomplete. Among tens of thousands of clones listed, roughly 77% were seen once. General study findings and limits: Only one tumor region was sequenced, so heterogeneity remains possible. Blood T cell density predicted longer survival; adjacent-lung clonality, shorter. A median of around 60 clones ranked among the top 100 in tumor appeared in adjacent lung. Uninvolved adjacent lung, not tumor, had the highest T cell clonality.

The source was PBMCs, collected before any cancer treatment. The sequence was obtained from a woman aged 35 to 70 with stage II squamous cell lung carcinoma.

DNA for the CDR3: TGTGCCAGCAGCAAAGTTTCCGGAGGACAGGGACGGGAGACCCAGTACTTC. Translation: CASSKVSGGQGRETQYF. The chain links TRBV21-1 to TRBJ2-5; the table calls TRBD1, which could not be checked here. TRBV21-1 is a pseudogene segment. CDR3 length: 17 residues.